These T cell receptor beta chains were read from a single sample in a study of identical twins. Each CDR3 protein gets one entry after TCRdb re-called the 5' RACE reads with MiXCR. Among 250,000 to 350,000 distinct CDR3 sequences, under 9.5% were seen once, and the ten largest hold roughly 2%. This sample was shared with a second study, whose subject was yellow fever vaccine responses in identical twins.

The specimen was memory (CD45RO+) T cells sorted from blood. These receptors were collected from a woman between 18 and 30 years old in good health. Both conserved end residues are part of each CDR3. Each record gives: J gene, D gene, clone size, V gene, CDR3 protein, CDR3 DNA. D genes are given only for firm matches. Some rows have no size entry. The others give once, few or many, or a class for an expanded clone.

>TRBJ2-1|TRBD2|many|TRBV4-1
CASSQDRDGRAYNEQFF
TGCGCCAGCAGCCAAGATCGCGACGGGAGGGCCTACAATGAGCAGTTCTTC
>TRBJ2-1|.|many|TRBV12-3/TRBV12-4
CASSTGGGLGNEQFF
TGTGCCAGCAGTACCGGTGGGGGGCTAGGGAATGAGCAGTTCTTC
>TRBJ1-2|TRBD1|few|TRBV3-1
CASSRRQGGYGYTF
TGTGCCAGCAGCCGCCGACAGGGCGGCTATGGCTACACCTTC
>TRBJ1-6|TRBD1|.|TRBV28
CATTGTVNSPLHF
TGTGCCACAACCGGGACAGTTAATTCACCCCTCCACTTT
>TRBJ2-5|.|few|TRBV12-3/TRBV12-4
CASSLDKFGTQYF
TGTGCCAGCAGTCTGGACAAATTCGGGACCCAGTACTTC
>TRBJ1-2|.|.|TRBV6-1
CASSRAVQNTF
TGTGCCAGCAGTAGGGCAGTACAAAACACCTTC
>TRBJ2-1|TRBD2|many|TRBV15
CATSPASGSFYNEQFF
TGTGCCACCAGCCCGGCTAGCGGGAGTTTCTACAATGAGCAGTTCTTC
>TRBJ2-7|TRBD2|many|TRBV15
CATSSRTSGSRSVYEQYF
TGTGCCACCAGCAGCAGGACTAGCGGGTCCCGTTCGGTCTACGAGCAGTACTTC
>TRBJ2-3|TRBD1|many|TRBV15
CATSTVQGEDTQYF
TGTGCCACCAGCACAGTACAGGGGGAAGATACGCAGTATTTT
>TRBJ2-1|.|few|TRBV2
CASSVGTFGSYNEQFF
TGTGCCAGCAGTGTAGGGACTTTCGGTTCCTACAATGAGCAGTTCTTC
>TRBJ2-1|.|many|TRBV29-1
CSVRQYNEQFF
TGCAGCGTTCGTCAGTACAATGAGCAGTTCTTC
>TRBJ2-1|.|.|TRBV23-1
CASSQSREQFF
TGCGCCAGCAGTCAATCGCGGGAGCAGTTCTTC
>TRBJ1-1|.|few|TRBV9
CASSPIGSTQAFF
TGTGCCAGCAGCCCAATTGGGTCTACCCAGGCTTTCTTT
>TRBJ2-3|.|.|TRBV5-6
CASSPSRRPHTQYF
TGTGCCAGCAGCCCCTCCCGACGTCCTCATACGCAGTATTTT
>TRBJ1-2|TRBD1|many|TRBV12-3/TRBV12-4
CASTDGTAYGYTF
TGTGCCAGCACCGACGGGACAGCCTATGGCTACACCTTC
>TRBJ2-6|TRBD1|few|TRBV15
CATSRDTGAGANVLTF
TGTGCCACCAGCAGAGACACAGGGGCCGGGGCCAACGTCCTGACTTTC
>TRBJ2-3|.|many|TRBV12-5
CASAPTGFRTDTQYF
TGTGCTAGTGCCCCCACAGGGTTCCGCACAGATACGCAGTATTTT
>TRBJ2-5|.|few|TRBV7-9
CASSSTPQGSALAQYF
TGTGCCAGCAGCTCCACTCCCCAGGGGTCCGCTTTGGCCCAGTACTTC
>TRBJ1-1|TRBD1|few|TRBV11-1
CASSLLQSFGTGDTEAVF
TGTGCCAGCAGCTTATTACAAAGTTTCGGGACAGGGGACACTGAAGCTGTCTTT
>TRBJ2-7|TRBD1|many|TRBV7-9
CASSLPAGGNEQYF
TGTGCCAGCAGCTTACCCGCAGGGGGCAACGAGCAGTACTTC
>TRBJ1-5|TRBD1|many|TRBV20-1
CSATGTGAFPGNQPQHF
TGCAGTGCGACCGGGACAGGGGCATTCCCGGGCAATCAGCCCCAGCATTTT
>TRBJ1-5|.|.|TRBV6-2/TRBV6-3
CASSYTQQRGGNQPQHF
TGTGCCAGCAGTTACACCCAACAGAGGGGAGGCAATCAGCCCCAGCATTTT
>TRBJ2-5|TRBD1|many|TRBV5-1
CASSLGTGKETQYF
TGCGCCAGCAGCTTGGGGACAGGGAAAGAGACCCAGTACTTC
>TRBJ1-6|.|few|TRBV6-1
CASSPVSGSPLHF
TGTGCCAGCAGCCCCGTCTCTGGATCACCCCTCCACTTT
>TRBJ1-2|.|few|TRBV10-3
CAIPGVFDGYTF
TGTGCCATCCCCGGGGTCTTCGATGGCTACACCTTC
>TRBJ1-3|.|few|TRBV20-1
CSARNREKGNTIYF
TGCAGTGCTAGAAACAGGGAGAAGGGAAACACCATATATTTT
>TRBJ2-1|TRBD1|.|TRBV4-1
CASSHIGRRGLIPRENEQFF
TGCGCCAGCAGCCACATTGGGCGCAGGGGGCTAATCCCACGGGAGAATGAGCAGTTCTTC
>TRBJ2-3|.|few|TRBV7-2
CASSLDISTDTQYF
TGTGCCAGCAGCTTAGATATCAGCACAGATACGCAGTATTTT
>TRBJ2-3|.|many|TRBV7-9
CASSLVAGNTDTQYF
TGTGCCAGCAGCTTAGTTGCGGGAAACACAGATACGCAGTATTTT
>TRBJ2-3|.|few|TRBV18
CASSPGNTDTQYF
TGTGCCAGCTCACCAGGAAACACAGATACGCAGTATTTT
>TRBJ2-5|.|.|TRBV4-2
CASSTHTDQETQYF
TGTGCCAGCAGCACCCACACCGACCAAGAGACCCAGTACTTC
>TRBJ2-7|TRBD1|.|TRBV13
CASSLDNDRGLEQYF
TGTGCCAGCAGCTTAGATAATGACAGGGGGCTCGAGCAGTACTTC
>TRBJ2-1|.|.|TRBV27
CASSTGPFANEQFF
TGTGCCAGCAGTACAGGTCCGTTTGCCAATGAGCAGTTCTTC
>TRBJ2-1|TRBD2|many|TRBV3-1
CASSPGLAWNEQFF
TGTGCCAGCAGCCCAGGACTAGCGTGGAATGAGCAGTTCTTC
>TRBJ2-1|.|.|TRBV9
CASTSVLTGEQFF
TGTGCCAGCACTTCGGTCCTCACGGGTGAGCAGTTCTTC
>TRBJ2-2|.|many|TRBV4-1
CASSQGGRGNTGELFF
TGCGCCAGCAGCCAAGGGGGCAGGGGGAACACCGGGGAGCTGTTTTTT
>TRBJ2-1|TRBD1|many|TRBV20-1
CSARSPGTGDYNEQFF
TGCAGTGCTAGATCCCCCGGGACAGGTGACTACAATGAGCAGTTCTTC
>TRBJ2-3|.|many|TRBV7-7
CASSPRTASTDTQYF
TGTGCCAGCAGCCCCCGGACTGCTAGCACAGATACGCAGTATTTT
>TRBJ1-1|.|many|TRBV12-3/TRBV12-4
CASRPDGLNTEAFF
TGTGCCAGCAGGCCAGACGGACTGAACACTGAAGCTTTCTTT
>TRBJ2-1|TRBD2|once|TRBV5-1
CASRSGLAGVNEQFF
TGCGCCAGCAGAAGTGGACTAGCGGGGGTCAATGAGCAGTTCTTC
>TRBJ2-1|TRBD2|.|TRBV2
CASGRGLAPNEQFF
TGTGCAAGCGGGAGGGGACTAGCGCCCAATGAGCAGTTCTTC
>TRBJ1-2|TRBD1|few|TRBV18
CASTSGTGRNYGYTF
TGTGCCAGCACCTCCGGGACAGGGCGTAACTATGGCTACACCTTC
>TRBJ2-5|.|few|TRBV29-1
CSVDTSTETQYF
TGCAGCGTTGACACTAGTACTGAGACCCAGTACTTC
>TRBJ2-1|.|.|TRBV2
CASSPQNSYNEQFF
TGTGCCAGCAGTCCACAGAACTCCTACAATGAGCAGTTCTTC
>TRBJ1-2|.|many|TRBV28
CASSSTANLSFYGYTF
TGTGCCAGCAGTTCGACAGCCAACTTATCTTTCTATGGCTACACCTTC
>TRBJ2-1|.|many|TRBV7-2
CASSLGGRGNEQFF
TGTGCCAGCAGCTTAGGAGGTCGGGGGAATGAGCAGTTCTTC
>TRBJ2-1|.|many|TRBV5-1
CASSESWESYNEQFF
TGCGCCAGCAGTGAGAGCTGGGAGTCCTACAATGAGCAGTTCTTC
>TRBJ2-7|.|many|TRBV10-3
CAISEFRDQPYEQYF
TGTGCCATCAGTGAGTTTAGGGACCAGCCTTACGAGCAGTACTTC
>TRBJ2-7|.|.|TRBV7-6
CASSLSVVSYEQYF
TGTGCCAGCAGCCTGTCGGTGGTCTCCTACGAGCAGTACTTC
>TRBJ1-5|TRBD1|.|TRBV11-1
CASSLAINNDRVPYSNQPQHF
TGTGCCAGCAGCTTAGCGATAAATAACGACAGGGTCCCTTATAGCAATCAGCCCCAGCATTTT
>TRBJ1-1|TRBD1|.|TRBV5-4
CASTRGQGDTEAFF
TGTGCCAGCACTCGTGGACAGGGGGACACTGAAGCTTTCTTT
>TRBJ2-1|.|many|TRBV9
CASSVAPVTSYNEQFF
TGTGCCAGCAGCGTAGCCCCGGTTACCTCCTACAATGAGCAGTTCTTC